The clone carrying this TCR beta chain was detected many times. Pregnant or lactating patients and those with other autoimmune diseases or uncontrolled infections were excluded. From germline, CDR1 is MDHEN and CDR2 SYDVKM. V was trimmed by 2 bases and J by 5 bases, leaving 13 bases between them. The CDR3 length is 15 residues. This entry belongs to a study of Graves' ophthalmopathy and Graves' hyperthyroidism. As the template, RNA transcripts were used to amplify TCR beta CDR3 regions. A first-round RT-PCR used HTBI primers, followed by a second-round multiplex PCR. TCRdb redid the calling of the multiplex PCR reads with MiXCR, one entry per CDR3 protein. The sample carries 360,000 or so distinct CDR3 sequences, 15% to 20% recorded once.

This clonotype was obtained from a woman in her late teens or twenties with Graves' ophthalmopathy. J is TRBJ1-5 and V is TRBV28; D not resolved. Sample: peripheral blood. DNA for the CDR3: TGTGCCAGCAGTTTACCCTTCAAAAATCATCAGCCCCAGCATTTT. Translating gives CASSLPFKNHQPQHF.